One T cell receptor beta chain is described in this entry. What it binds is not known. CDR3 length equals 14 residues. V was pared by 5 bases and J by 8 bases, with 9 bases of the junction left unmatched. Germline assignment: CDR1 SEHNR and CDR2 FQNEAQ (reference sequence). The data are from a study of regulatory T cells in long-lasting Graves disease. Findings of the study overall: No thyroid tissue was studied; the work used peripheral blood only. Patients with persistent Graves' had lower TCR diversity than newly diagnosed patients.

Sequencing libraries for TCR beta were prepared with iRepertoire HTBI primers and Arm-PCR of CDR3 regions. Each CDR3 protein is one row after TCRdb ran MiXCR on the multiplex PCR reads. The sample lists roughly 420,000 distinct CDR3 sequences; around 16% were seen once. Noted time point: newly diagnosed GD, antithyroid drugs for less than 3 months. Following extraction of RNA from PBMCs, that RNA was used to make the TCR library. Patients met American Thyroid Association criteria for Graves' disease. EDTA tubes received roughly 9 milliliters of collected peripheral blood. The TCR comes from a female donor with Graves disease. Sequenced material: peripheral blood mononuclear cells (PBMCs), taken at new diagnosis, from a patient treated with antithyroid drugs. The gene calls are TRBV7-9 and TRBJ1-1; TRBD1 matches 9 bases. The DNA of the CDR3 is TGTGCCAGCAGCCAGGAAGGACAGGGGATGGAAGCTTTCTTT. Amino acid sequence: CASSQEGQGMEAFF.